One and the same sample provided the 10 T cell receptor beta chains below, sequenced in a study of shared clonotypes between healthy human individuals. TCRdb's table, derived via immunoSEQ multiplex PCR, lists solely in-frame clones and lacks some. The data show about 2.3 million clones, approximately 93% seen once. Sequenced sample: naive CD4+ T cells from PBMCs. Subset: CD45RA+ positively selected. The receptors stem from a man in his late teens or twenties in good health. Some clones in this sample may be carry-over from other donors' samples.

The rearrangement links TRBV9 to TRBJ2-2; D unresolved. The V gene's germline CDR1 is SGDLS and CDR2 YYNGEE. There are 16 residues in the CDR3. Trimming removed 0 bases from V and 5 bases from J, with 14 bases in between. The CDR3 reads CASSVGPQVWTGELFF. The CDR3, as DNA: TGTGCCAGCAGCGTAGGACCCCAGGTATGGACCGGGGAGCTGTTTTTT.

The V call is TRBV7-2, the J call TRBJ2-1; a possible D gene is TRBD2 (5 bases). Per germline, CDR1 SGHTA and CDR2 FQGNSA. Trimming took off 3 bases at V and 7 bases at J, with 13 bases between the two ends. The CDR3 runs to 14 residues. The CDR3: CASSFQPGGNEQFF. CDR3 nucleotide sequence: TGTGCCAGCAGCTTCCAGCCCGGCGGGAATGAGCAGTTCTTC.

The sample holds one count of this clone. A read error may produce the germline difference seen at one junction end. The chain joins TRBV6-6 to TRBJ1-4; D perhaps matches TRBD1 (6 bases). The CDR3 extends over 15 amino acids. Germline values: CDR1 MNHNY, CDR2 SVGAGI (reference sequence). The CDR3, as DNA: TGTACCAGCAGTACATTACAGGGTTTAAATGAAAAACTGTTTTTT. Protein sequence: CTSSTLQGLNEKLFF.

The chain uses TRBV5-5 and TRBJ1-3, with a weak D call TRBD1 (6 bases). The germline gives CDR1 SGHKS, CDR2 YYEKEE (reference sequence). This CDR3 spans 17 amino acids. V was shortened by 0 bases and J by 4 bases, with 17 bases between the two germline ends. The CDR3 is CASSLVFAGAGGNTIYF. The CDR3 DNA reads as TGTGCCAGCAGCTTGGTTTTCGCGGGGGCAGGAGGAAACACCATATATTTT.

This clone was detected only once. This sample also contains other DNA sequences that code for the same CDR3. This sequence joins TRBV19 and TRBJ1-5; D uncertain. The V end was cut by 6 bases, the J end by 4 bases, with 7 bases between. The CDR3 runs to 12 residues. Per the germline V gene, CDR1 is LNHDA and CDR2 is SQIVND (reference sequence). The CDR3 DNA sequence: TGTGCCAGTAGCCTATTAAATCAGCCCCAGCATTTT. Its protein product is CASSLLNQPQHF.

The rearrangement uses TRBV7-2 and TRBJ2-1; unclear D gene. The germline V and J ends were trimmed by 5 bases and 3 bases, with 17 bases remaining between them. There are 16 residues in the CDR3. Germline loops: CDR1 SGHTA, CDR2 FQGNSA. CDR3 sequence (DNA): TGTGCCAGCAGCCCACTCCAAGCCCTTTACTACAATGAGCAGTTCTTC. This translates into CASSPLQALYYNEQFF.

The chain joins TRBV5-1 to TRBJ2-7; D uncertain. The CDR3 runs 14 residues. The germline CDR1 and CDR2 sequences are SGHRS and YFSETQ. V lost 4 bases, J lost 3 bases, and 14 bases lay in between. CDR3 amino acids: CASSSIVGYYEQYF. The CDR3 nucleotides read TGCGCCAGCAGCAGCATTGTGGGCTACTACGAGCAGTACTTC.

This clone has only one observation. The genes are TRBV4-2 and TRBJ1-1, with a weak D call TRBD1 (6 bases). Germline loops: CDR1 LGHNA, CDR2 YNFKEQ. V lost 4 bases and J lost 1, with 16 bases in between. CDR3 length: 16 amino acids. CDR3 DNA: TGTGCCAGCAGCCCACTCGACCAGGGGCGGAACACTGAAGCTTTCTTT. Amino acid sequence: CASSPLDQGRNTEAFF.

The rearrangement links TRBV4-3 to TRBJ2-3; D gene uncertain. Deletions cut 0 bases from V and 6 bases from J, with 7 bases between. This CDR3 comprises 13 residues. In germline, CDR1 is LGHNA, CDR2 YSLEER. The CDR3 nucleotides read TGCGCCAGCAGCCAAGATTCCCGGGATACGCAGTATTTT. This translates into CASSQDSRDTQYF.

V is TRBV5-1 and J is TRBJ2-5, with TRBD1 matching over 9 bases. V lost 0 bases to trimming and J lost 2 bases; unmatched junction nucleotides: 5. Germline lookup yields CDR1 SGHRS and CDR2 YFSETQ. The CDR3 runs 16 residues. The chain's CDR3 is CASSLGGQGLQETQYF. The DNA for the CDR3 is TGCGCCAGCAGCTTGGGGGGACAGGGATTACAAGAGACCCAGTACTTC.